The 3 T cell receptor beta chains below all came from one sample that was sequenced in a study of identical twins. Using its own MiXCR run on the 5' RACE reads, TCRdb lists one record per CDR3 protein. The data hold 200,000 or so distinct CDR3 sequences, with 7.5% observed a single time. The same sample was also studied in work on yellow fever vaccine responses in identical twins.

The sequenced material came from memory (CD45RO+) T cells sorted from blood. The receptor source for this set is a woman in her late teens or twenties in good health.

This clonotype was observed at least ten times. This chain links TRBV7-3 with TRBJ1-1, with D tentatively TRBD1 (5 bases). This CDR3 has 14 residues. In germline, CDR1 is SGHTA, CDR2 FQGTGA. Trimming removed 2 bases from V and 4 bases from J, with 11 bases in between. This CDR3 reads CASSLEGMRTEAFF. The DNA of the CDR3 is TGTGCCAGCAGCTTAGAGGGGATGCGCACTGAAGCTTTCTTT.

This clonotype was picked up many times. The V gene is TRBV12-3 or TRBV12-4, the J gene TRBJ2-7; TRBD1 might be the D (6 bases). V was shortened by 6 bases and J by 2 bases, with 11 bases between the two germline ends. The CDR3 loop spans 13 amino acids. The CDR3 region has the DNA TGTGCCAGCAGCTCGACAGGACCCTACGAGCAGTACTTC. Residues: CASSSTGPYEQYF.

The sample holds many counts of this clonotype. V and J are TRBV12-3 or TRBV12-4 and TRBJ2-2; 8 bases match TRBD2. The CDR3 loop spans 16 amino acids. The J segment lost 2 bases and the V segment lost 7 bases, leaving 9 bases of the junction unmatched. This CDR3 reads CASTQRGGPNTGELFF. The CDR3 bases are TGTGCCAGCACCCAACGGGGGGGCCCTAACACCGGGGAGCTGTTTTTT.